Shown below are 8 T cell receptor beta chains from a single sample sequenced in a study of identical twins. TCRdb re-called the 5' RACE reads through MiXCR, storing one row per CDR3 protein. The data show 400,000 to 600,000 distinct CDR3 sequences, about 22% seen once. This same sample was also part of a study on yellow fever vaccine responses in identical twins.

Source material: CD4+ T cells sorted from blood. Source of these receptors: a woman aged 18-29 years in good health.

V and J are TRBV5-1 and TRBJ1-5; 8 bases match TRBD1. CDR3 length: 14 amino acids. V shed 0 bases, J shed 7 bases, and the junction held 3 bases outside the gene matches. In germline, CDR1 is SGHRS, CDR2 YFSETQ. This chain's CDR3 is CASSLEAGGQPQHF. As DNA, the CDR3 is TGCGCCAGCAGCTTGGAGGCAGGGGGCCAGCCCCAGCATTTT. The full variable domain, in which reference TRBV5-1 and TRBJ1-5 provide the parts outside the CDR3, is KAGVTQTPRYLIKTRGQQVTLSCSPISGHRSVSWYQQTPGQGLQFLFEYFSETQRNKGNFPGRFSGRQFSNSRSEMNVSTLELGDSALYLCASSLEAGGQPQHFGDGTRLSIL.

This clonotype is a singleton in its sample. This chain links TRBV5-1 with TRBJ2-1, with D possibly being TRBD1 (6 bases). Trimming left V 2 bases short and J 4 bases short, with 10 bases between. This CDR3 has 14 amino acids. Germline CDR1 reads SGHRS; CDR2 reads YFSETQ. The CDR3: CASSFAQGYNEQFF. The DNA of the CDR3 is TGCGCCAGCAGCTTCGCCCAGGGGTACAATGAGCAGTTCTTC.

The J gene is TRBJ2-7, the V gene TRBV24-1; 7 bases align to TRBD1. V was clipped by 2 bases and J by 4 bases; unmatched bases: 7. CDR1 and CDR2 from the germline V gene are KGHDR and SFDVKD. This CDR3 contains 15 residues. This CDR3 is CATSDSRQGVYEQYF. CDR3 in DNA: TGTGCCACCAGTGATTCCCGACAGGGAGTTTACGAGCAGTACTTC.

This clonotype has at least ten counts. The chain joins TRBV12-3 or TRBV12-4 to TRBJ1-5; D not resolved. The CDR3 runs 13 residues. Deletions cut 3 bases from V and 3 bases from J, with 6 bases between. This CDR3 reads CASSLGINQPQHF. CDR3 bases: TGTGCCAGCAGTTTGGGTATCAATCAGCCCCAGCATTTT.

This chain links TRBV18 with TRBJ2-7; D perhaps matches TRBD2 (6 bases). This CDR3 is 13 amino acids long. Germline CDR1 is KGHSH and CDR2 is LQKENI. The V end was cut by 2 bases, the J end by 5 bases, with 10 bases between. DNA for the CDR3: TGTGCCAGCTCACCAACGCGGGATAACGAGCAGTACTTC. Amino acid sequence: CASSPTRDNEQYF.

The chain recombines TRBV12-3 or TRBV12-4 with TRBJ2-2; 7 bases match TRBD1. V lost 3 bases and J lost 0; bases outside the gene matches: 7. The CDR3 has 17 amino acids. The CDR3 sequence is CASSFPRGTANTGELFF. CDR3 nucleotides: TGTGCCAGCAGTTTCCCCAGGGGGACAGCGAACACCGGGGAGCTGTTTTTT.

The V call is TRBV20-1, the J call TRBJ2-1, with D unclear. The V end lost 2 bases, the J end lost 7 bases, and 12 bases lay between the germline ends. The CDR3 runs 13 residues. From germline, CDR1 is DFQATT and CDR2 SNEGSKA (reference sequence). DNA of the CDR3: TGCAGTGCTAGATCCGGGTTTGGGAATGAGCAGTTCTTC. Residues: CSARSGFGNEQFF.

This clonotype turned up a few times. This chain uses TRBV7-9 with TRBJ2-7, with D perhaps matching TRBD1 or TRBD2 (5 bases each). This CDR3 has 14 amino acids. V lost 5 bases and J 0 bases, leaving 11 bases between the germline ends. Per germline, CDR1 SEHNR and CDR2 FQNEAQ (reference sequence). In DNA form, the CDR3 reads TGTGCCAGCAGCCCCCGGGACGGCTCCTACGAGCAGTACTTC. This encodes CASSPRDGSYEQYF.